The rows below give T cell receptor beta chains drawn from one sample of a study of patients and donors after allogeneic stem cell transplantation. TCRdb re-called the RT-PCR reads through MiXCR, storing one row per CDR3 protein. This sample has approximately 210,000 distinct CDR3 sequences, with more than 35% found just once. Sequenced: blood, either unsorted or a sorted T cell fraction (not recorded which). The source of these receptors is a human donor who was either an allogeneic HSCT recipient or a stem cell or donor lymphocyte infusion donor (not recorded which). It is not recorded whose cells these are; they may come from a transplant donor. The CDR3 runs from the conserved cysteine through the conserved F or W. The D gene is left open where the match is weak. Clone size is stated in some rows and not others, as once, few, many or a class when expanded.

cdr3_nt	cdr3_aa	j_call	clone_size	v_call	d_call
TGTGCCAGCAGCTCAAGCGGGGTTGGCACAGATACGCAGTATTTT	CASSSSGVGTDTQYF	TRBJ2-3	-	TRBV3-1	TRBD2
TGCGCCAGCAGCACCGGGACAGGGGGCGTGAACACTGAAGCTTTCTTT	CASSTGTGGVNTEAFF	TRBJ1-1	-	TRBV5-1	TRBD1
TGTGCCAGCAGTTACACTCGGGACCCCGGAACAGATACGCAGTATTTT	CASSYTRDPGTDTQYF	TRBJ2-3	few	TRBV6-2/TRBV6-3	-
TGTGCCAGCAGCCCCGGGGGGGAGCAGTACTTC	CASSPGGEQYF	TRBJ2-7	large	TRBV25-1	TRBD2
TGCGCCAGCAGCTCGGCGGGAGGGTCCTTCTCCAACACTGAAGCTTTCTTT	CASSSAGGSFSNTEAFF	TRBJ1-1	-	TRBV5-1	-
TGTGCCAGCAGTTCCCAGGACTCAACCTATGGCTACACCTTC	CASSSQDSTYGYTF	TRBJ1-2	-	TRBV6-5	-
TGCAGCGTCCGCGAGGTGAACAGTCTCCATGGCTACACCTTC	CSVREVNSLHGYTF	TRBJ1-2	-	TRBV29-1	-
TGTGCCAGCAGACTAGCGGGAGAATTAAATGAGCAGTTCTTC	CASRLAGELNEQFF	TRBJ2-1	-	TRBV12-3/TRBV12-4	TRBD2
TGTGCTAGTGGTTTGGGGAGCACTGAAGCTTTCTTT	CASGLGSTEAFF	TRBJ1-1	-	TRBV12-5	-
TGTGCCAGCAGTTTTTCGAACTCCTACGAGCAGTACTTC	CASSFSNSYEQYF	TRBJ2-7	-	TRBV28	-
TGTGCCAGCAGCTGGGGGGCAGTCCCAGACGGAAACACCATATATTTT	CASSWGAVPDGNTIYF	TRBJ1-3	-	TRBV7-9	-
TGTGCCAGCAGCTCCCTGGGACATGAGCAGTTCTTC	CASSSLGHEQFF	TRBJ2-1	once	TRBV11-2	-
TGTGCCAGCAGCCCGGGGGGGATGGAAGCTTTCTTT	CASSPGGMEAFF	TRBJ1-1	-	TRBV9	-
TGTGCCAGCGAGCGGGTGGACTCCTACAATGAGCAGTTCTTC	CASERVDSYNEQFF	TRBJ2-1	-	TRBV5-6	-